This entry lists 13 T cell receptor beta chains sequenced from one sample in a study of cytomegalovirus exposure and HLA in healthy donors. Primers included in the PCR were 60 Vbeta and 13 Jbeta primers. Measured with immunoSEQ multiplex PCR; TCRdb has only the in-frame clones, and not every one. The table includes 150,000 to 200,000 clones, 81% detected once. The sample was PBMCs. The source of these receptors is a man aged 50-59 years in good health and CMV-seropositive.

This clone was observed a few times. The genes are TRBV9 and TRBJ2-7; TRBD1 agrees at 9 bases. V dropped 2 bases and J dropped 3; count of bases not matched to a gene: 9. CDR1 and CDR2 from the germline V gene are SGDLS and YYNGEE. The CDR3 is 16 amino acids. This CDR3 is CASSVGGQGSNYEQYF. The DNA for the CDR3 is TGTGCCAGCAGCGTGGGGGGACAGGGCTCGAACTACGAGCAGTACTTC.

The chain recombines TRBV5-4 with TRBJ1-1, with D perhaps matching TRBD1 (6 bases). The CDR3 consists of 15 residues. The germline CDR1 and CDR2 sequences are SGHNT and YYREEE (reference sequence). Trimming left V 4 bases short and J 4 bases short, with 17 bases between. CDR3 in amino acids: CASSRGGAEGTEAFF. The DNA for the CDR3 is TGTGCCAGCAGCCGTGGGGGGGCGGAGGGCACTGAAGCTTTCTTT.

This rearrangement joins TRBV2 to TRBJ1-1, with D hard to call. Germline-derived CDR1 and CDR2 are SNHLY and FYNNEI. The CDR3 loop spans 14 amino acids. Trimming stripped 0 bases from V and 1 base from J, with 6 bases between. The CDR3 region is CASSEAGRNTEAFF. CDR3 nucleotide sequence: TGTGCCAGCAGTGAAGCAGGGAGGAACACTGAAGCTTTCTTT.

The rearrangement uses TRBV7-6 and TRBJ1-2; weak D call: TRBD1 (6 bases). The V end lost 5 bases, the J end lost 4 bases, and 17 bases lay between the germline ends. The CDR3 has 15 amino acids. From germline, CDR1 is SGHVS and CDR2 FNYEAQ. CDR3 loop: CASSPRQAGTYGYTF. CDR3 in DNA: TGTGCCAGCAGCCCCCGACAGGCGGGTACCTATGGCTACACCTTC.

The chain is built from TRBV29-1 and TRBJ1-1; D might be TRBD1 (5 bases). The CDR3 totals 12 residues. The V end was cut by 4 bases, the J end by 6 bases, with 12 bases between. Germline values: CDR1 SQVTM, CDR2 ANQGSEA. CDR3 sequence (DNA): TGCAGCGTTGGGGGGGGTCGGGCTGAAGCTTTCTTT. Translated: CSVGGGRAEAFF.

This chain uses TRBV28 with TRBJ2-7; TRBD2 matches 11 bases. This CDR3 spans 14 amino acids. From germline, CDR1 is MDHEN and CDR2 SYDVKM. Losses at the gene ends were 8 bases for V and 2 bases for J; bases not matched to a gene: 5. This chain's CDR3 is CASSHSGRAYEQYF. DNA of the CDR3: TGTGCCAGCTCCCATAGCGGGAGGGCCTACGAGCAGTACTTC.

V usage is TRBV27 and J usage is TRBJ1-1, with unresolved D. The ends were cut back, 5 bases at V and 11 bases at J, with 18 bases in the middle. Germline assignment: CDR1 MNHEY and CDR2 SMNVEV (reference sequence). The CDR3 runs to 13 residues. The CDR3 nucleotides are TGTGCCAGCAGTCCGGGAAGATCGTTCGAGGCTTTCTTT. Translated, it gives CASSPGRSFEAFF.

DNA of the CDR3: TGTGCCAGCAGTTATGACAGGGGGAGGACGGAAAAACTGTTTTTT. Amino acid sequence: CASSYDRGRTEKLFF. The genes are TRBV6-5 and TRBJ1-4; 9 nucleotides align to TRBD1. Losses at the gene ends were 3 bases for V and 8 bases for J; bases not matched to a gene: 7. The CDR3 consists of 15 residues. Germline CDR1 and CDR2: MNHEY and SVGAGI.

This clone was found once. The chain joins TRBV7-8 to TRBJ1-5; TRBD1 is a possible D gene (6 bases). Germline CDR1 reads SGHVS; CDR2 reads FQNEAQ. V was pared by 0 bases and J by 5 bases, with 11 bases between. The CDR3 is 15 amino acids. In DNA, the CDR3 is TGTGCCAGCAGCTTAGCCTACAGGGACCATCAGCCCCAGCATTTT. Protein sequence: CASSLAYRDHQPQHF.

The chain has TRBV7-2 and TRBJ1-4, with TRBD1 matching over 8 bases. The CDR3 runs to 15 residues. The trim removed 5 bases at V and 8 bases at J, leaving 10 bases unmatched. The germline gives CDR1 SGHTA, CDR2 FQGNSA. This CDR3 reads CASSTSTGAGEKLFF. The DNA of the CDR3 is TGTGCCAGCAGCACCTCGACAGGGGCAGGGGAAAAACTGTTTTTT. Drawing the rest from reference TRBV7-2 and TRBJ1-4, the complete variable domain is GAGVSQSPSNKVTEKGKDVELRCDPISGHTALYWYRQSLGQGLEFLIYFQGNSAPDKSGLPSDRFSAERTGGSVSTLTIQRTQQEDSAVYLCASSTSTGAGEKLFFGSGTQLSVL.

This clone was found once. The chain combines TRBV27 with TRBJ1-6, with 7 positions matching TRBD1. The germline CDR1 and CDR2 sequences are MNHEY and SMNVEV (reference sequence). The CDR3 covers 15 residues. With 7 bases clipped from V and 5 bases from J, the junction kept 8 bases outside the gene matches. The chain's CDR3 is CASTTTGAHNSPLHF. CDR3 coding DNA: TGTGCCAGCACTACTACAGGGGCGCATAATTCACCCCTCCACTTT.

The chain combines TRBV9 with TRBJ2-7; the match to TRBD1 covers 8 bases. The CDR3 loop spans 14 amino acids. Germline CDR1 is SGDLS and CDR2 is YYNGEE. The J segment lost 6 bases and the V segment lost 0 bases, leaving 5 bases of the junction unmatched. The CDR3 sequence is CASSVVPGGGEQYF. In DNA form, the CDR3 reads TGTGCCAGCAGCGTAGTACCAGGGGGCGGCGAGCAGTACTTC.

The rearrangement joins TRBV6-5 to TRBJ1-3, with 10 bases identical to TRBD1. The CDR3 length is 15 residues. J gave up 3 bases and V 6 bases, and 5 bases lay outside the gene matches. The V gene's germline CDR1 is MNHEY and CDR2 SVGAGI. The CDR3 region is CASRSTGGYGNTIYF. DNA of the CDR3: TGTGCCAGCAGGTCGACAGGGGGCTATGGAAACACCATATATTTT.